This entry lists 16 T cell receptor beta chains sequenced from one sample in a study of cytomegalovirus exposure and HLA in healthy donors. Use of 60 Vbeta and 13 Jbeta primers characterized the PCR. TCRdb's copy holds only in-frame clones and misses some; the assay was immunoSEQ multiplex PCR. Altogether approximately 88,000 clones are present, around four fifths being singletons, with the ten largest covering about 7%. The specimen sequenced was PBMCs. The origin of the receptors is a man between 45 and 60 years old in good health and CMV-seropositive.

V usage is TRBV27 and J usage is TRBJ1-4; D may be TRBD1 (6 bases). The CDR3 is 18 amino acids. V lost 3 bases and J 3 bases, leaving 20 bases between the germline ends. Germline V gives CDR1 MNHEY, CDR2 SMNVEV (reference sequence). The CDR3 loop is CASSFWRPLGAANEKLFF. DNA of the CDR3: TGTGCCAGCAGTTTTTGGAGACCTCTGGGGGCGGCTAATGAAAAACTGTTTTTT. The variable domain in full, with the rest retrieved from reference TRBV27 and TRBJ1-4, is EAQVTQNPRYLITVTGKKLTVTCSQNMNHEYMSWYRQDPGLGLRQIYYSMNVEVTDKGDVPEGYKVSRKEKRNFPLILESPSPNQTSLYFCASSFWRPLGAANEKLFFGSGTQLSVL.

The chain combines TRBV6-6 with TRBJ1-4, with D perhaps matching TRBD1 (6 bases). Germline CDR1 and CDR2: MNHNY and SVGAGI (reference sequence). The V end lost 4 bases, the J end lost 8 bases, and 17 bases lay between the germline ends. CDR3 length: 15 amino acids. CDR3 coding DNA: TGTGCCAGCAGTTTACCGCCAGGGGTAGAGGAAAAACTGTTTTTT. Residues: CASSLPPGVEEKLFF.

The chain combines TRBV28 with TRBJ1-2; D gene unclear. CDR3 length: 13 amino acids. V was clipped by 6 bases and J by 3 bases, with 11 bases between them. Germline V CDR1 and CDR2: MDHEN, SYDVKM. Here the CDR3 reads CASRDPRDYGYTF. As DNA, the CDR3 is TGTGCCAGCAGGGATCCGCGGGACTATGGCTACACCTTC.

This clone appeared a few times. The J gene is TRBJ1-5, the V gene TRBV11-2; no clear D gene. The V end lost 0 bases, the J end lost 1 base, and 7 bases lay between the germline ends. The CDR3 covers 15 residues. Germline values: CDR1 SGHAT, CDR2 FQNNGV. The CDR3 nucleotides read TGTGCCAGCAGCTTAGATCACCGGAGCAATCAGCCCCAGCATTTT. Protein product: CASSLDHRSNQPQHF.

This clone was counted once. The chain employs TRBV7-8 and TRBJ2-7, with D maybe TRBD1 (6 bases). V was pared by 1 base and J by 1 base, with 8 bases between. Germline CDR1 SGHVS, CDR2 FQNEAQ. The CDR3 has 14 amino acids. The CDR3 DNA sequence: TGTGCCAGCAGCTTAGTACAGGGTTCCTACGAGCAGTACTTC. Translating gives CASSLVQGSYEQYF.

J is TRBJ1-4 and V is TRBV6-4; a weak D match, TRBD1 (6 bases). CDR1 is MRHNA and CDR2 is SNTAGT in the germline V gene. The CDR3 runs to 16 residues. The V end was cut by 2 bases, the J end by 2 bases, with 12 bases between. This CDR3 reads CASSDDARGTNEKLFF. For the CDR3, the DNA is TGTGCCAGCAGTGACGACGCCAGGGGTACTAATGAAAAACTGTTTTTT.

This chain joins TRBV10-3 and TRBJ2-3, with TRBD2 matching over 9 bases. The CDR3 has 16 residues. Looked up from germline, CDR1 is ENHRY and CDR2 is SYGVKD. Unmatched junction bases numbered 10, after V lost 5 bases and J lost 4 bases. CDR3 amino acids: CAISLSPAGGADTQYF. As DNA, the CDR3 is TGTGCCATCAGTCTTTCGCCCGCGGGAGGGGCAGATACGCAGTATTTT.

This chain connects TRBV30 to TRBJ2-1; perhaps TRBD1 as D (5 bases). Germline V CDR1 and CDR2: GTSNPN, SVGIG (reference sequence). V was trimmed by 4 bases and J by 2 bases, leaving 15 bases between them. CDR3 length: 15 amino acids. The DNA for the CDR3 is TGTGCCTGGAACAAACAGGTGAGCCCCTACAATGAGCAGTTCTTC. Its translation is CAWNKQVSPYNEQFF.

The rearrangement joins TRBV28 to TRBJ1-1; 12 nucleotides agree with TRBD1. V shed 3 bases and J 7 bases; nucleotides not matched to a gene: 6. Germline V gene data show CDR1 as MDHEN and CDR2 as SYDVKM. The CDR3 has 15 amino acids. Here the CDR3 DNA reads TGTGCCAGCAGTTTCCGGGACAGGGGGCCGGATGAAGCTTTCTTT. Protein sequence: CASSFRDRGPDEAFF.

This clone showed up just once. The chain is built from TRBV9 and TRBJ2-1; a weak D match, TRBD2 (7 bases). Germline CDR1 SGDLS, CDR2 YYNGEE. This CDR3 has 20 amino acids. V shed 2 bases and J shed 6 bases, with 30 bases lying between them. CDR3 loop: CASSVQGGGPIGTGSNEQFF. Here the CDR3 DNA reads TGTGCCAGCAGCGTCCAGGGAGGGGGACCAATTGGGACGGGATCCAATGAGCAGTTCTTC.

A note on this clone: Different DNA sequences within this sample yield the same CDR3. The rearrangement links TRBV6-5 to TRBJ2-2; D ambiguous. Germline CDR1 and CDR2: MNHEY and SVGAGI. This CDR3 comprises 12 residues. Trimming took 2 bases from V and 6 from J, leaving 4 bases between them. CDR3 sequence reads: CASSYGPGELFF. In DNA form, the CDR3 reads TGTGCCAGCAGTTACGGGCCCGGGGAGCTGTTTTTT.

J is TRBJ1-3 and V is TRBV10-3; TRBD1 aligns across 7 bases. With 3 bases clipped from V and 2 bases from J, the junction kept 4 bases outside the gene matches. This CDR3 has 15 residues. The V gene's germline CDR1 is ENHRY and CDR2 SYGVKD. The CDR3 region has the DNA TGTGCCATCAGTGATATGACAGGGACTGGAAACACCATATATTTT. Translation gives CAISDMTGTGNTIYF.

This clone has only a few counts. The chain links TRBV27 to TRBJ2-7; 9 positions agree with TRBD1. Germline V gives CDR1 MNHEY, CDR2 SMNVEV (reference sequence). V lost 5 bases to trimming and J lost 6 bases; unmatched junction nucleotides: 11. The length of the CDR3 is 15 residues. For the CDR3, the DNA is TGTGCCAGCAGTCCCGGGGACAGGGTCTCTTTCGAGCAGTACTTC. It codes for CASSPGDRVSFEQYF.

A few counts support this clone. The gene calls are TRBV21-1 and TRBJ1-5; the DNA was not compared with TRBD1, the D call given in the table. TRBV21-1 is classified as a pseudogene. CDR3 length equals 14 residues. The CDR3 sequence: CASSKYRSNQPQHF. As DNA, the CDR3 is TGTGCCAGCAGCAAATACAGGAGCAATCAGCCCCAGCATTTT.

This chain connects TRBV19 to TRBJ1-1; TRBD1 matches at 7 bases. Germline values: CDR1 LNHDA, CDR2 SQIVND (reference sequence). This CDR3 spans 15 amino acids. Trimming cost V 6 bases and J 6 bases; bases outside gene matches: 13. CDR3 DNA sequence: TGTGCCAGTAGAATAACGACAGGGAGGTTCGCTGAAGCTTTCTTT. This codes for CASRITTGRFAEAFF.

The chain employs TRBV6-4 and TRBJ2-7; 8 positions match TRBD2. Germline loops: CDR1 MRHNA, CDR2 SNTAGT. V trimming: 5 bases; J trimming: 6 bases; junction bases outside the gene matches: 9. The CDR3 length is 14 residues. The CDR3 loop is CASSPRGGTGEQYF. In DNA form, the CDR3 reads TGTGCCAGCAGTCCACGGGGGGGGACGGGCGAGCAGTACTTC.